This T cell receptor beta chain was identified in a study of CD8 T cells in ankylosing spondylitis. Study-level findings and limits: In ankylosing spondylitis blood, a motif of fewer than 10 highly homologous TCR beta variants appeared characteristic.

This clonotype was detected only a few times. Its antigen is currently unknown. Germline V gene data show CDR1 as LGHDT and CDR2 as YNNKEL (reference sequence). The CDR3 totals 13 residues. The germline V and J ends were trimmed by 6 bases and 6 bases, with 13 bases remaining between them. MiXCR, applied by TCRdb to the 5' RACE reads, yields one record per CDR3 protein. The table shows 330,000 or so distinct CDR3 sequences, with roughly 8% occurring only once. Sequences were obtained from blood, either unsorted or a sorted T cell fraction (not recorded which). The sequence came from a male donor with ankylosing spondylitis. The V and J genes are TRBV3-1 and TRBJ2-3; possibly TRBD2 for D (6 bases). The CDR3 reads CASRIAAGDTQYF. Written as DNA, the CDR3 is TGTGCCAGCAGGATAGCGGCGGGGGATACGCAGTATTTT.